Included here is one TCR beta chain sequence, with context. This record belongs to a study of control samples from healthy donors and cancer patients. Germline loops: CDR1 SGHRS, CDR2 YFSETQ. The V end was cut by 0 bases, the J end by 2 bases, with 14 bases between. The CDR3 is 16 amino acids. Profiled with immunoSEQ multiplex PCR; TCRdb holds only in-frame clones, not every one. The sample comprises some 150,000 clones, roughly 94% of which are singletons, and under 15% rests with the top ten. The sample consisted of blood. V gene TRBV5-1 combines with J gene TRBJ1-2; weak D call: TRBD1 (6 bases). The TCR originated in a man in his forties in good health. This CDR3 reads CASSLALGQLNYGYTF. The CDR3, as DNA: TGCGCCAGCAGCTTGGCCCTCGGACAGCTAAACTATGGCTACACCTTC.